This T cell receptor beta chain originates from a study of metastatic and nonmetastatic thyroid tumors. The overall study: Repertoire data that came from the blood and tumor or nodule tissue of malignant and benign thyroid patients were compared.

None of the patients had undergone any treatment ahead of thyroid surgery. This clone was observed a few times. Its specificity is not known. CDR1 MNHNS and CDR2 SASEGT come from the germline V gene. CDR3 length equals 13 residues. Between the trimmed V and J ends, which lost 2 bases and 3 bases, there was a span of 8 bases. General study findings and limits: In blood and tumor, TCR beta diversity was reportedly significantly higher in malignant thyroid tumors than in benign nodules.

Original processing methods: Using the CDR3 differences seen across clinicopathological groups, the authors built a distant-metastasis classifier for papillary thyroid cancer, which was meant to discriminate distant-metastatic patients. TCRdb redid the clone calls on the PCR reads using MiXCR. These V and J calls are TCRdb output, not the study's own analysis. The sample shows about 7,400 clones, under 30% of them seen only once. The TCR was taken from a male donor with papillary thyroid cancer or a benign thyroid nodule (not recorded which). Some clones in this sample may be carry-over from other donors' samples. J is TRBJ2-7 and V is TRBV6-1; tentative D call: TRBD1 (6 bases). Sample: adjacent normal tissue. CDR3 sequence (DNA): TGTGCCAGCAGTGAATCGACAGGCTACGAGCAGTACTTC. Encoded protein: CASSESTGYEQYF.